This note documents a single TCR beta chain sequence. Its target is unknown. Following extraction, RNA underwent reverse transcription to cDNA, which served as the sequencing template. The assay was immunoSEQ multiplex PCR, and TCRdb's table has in-frame clones only and misses some. The sample shows roughly 190,000 clones, approximately 56% of them seen only once. The CDR3 consists of 16 residues. The germline CDR1 and CDR2 sequences are SEHNR and FQNEAQ (reference sequence). V trimming: 5 bases; J trimming: 1 base; junction bases outside the gene matches: 7. The record originates from a study of CD8+ T cells in alopecia areata. General study points: Scalp data also include sequences from resident alphabeta T cells of normal skin.

Treatment defined: oral pan-JAK inhibitor, 5-10 mg twice daily. The receptor's source is a human donor with alopecia areata. The chain links TRBV7-9 to TRBJ1-1; 10 bases line up with TRBD1. Source: CD4+ T cells sorted from blood, taken at week 4, from a patient treated with tofacitinib. The DNA of the CDR3 is TGTGCCAGCAGCGGACCGGGACAGGGGCCGAACACTGAAGCTTTCTTT. It yields the protein CASSGPGQGPNTEAFF.